This T cell receptor beta chain was obtained from a study of shared clonotypes between healthy human individuals. Repertoires were generated with immunoSEQ multiplex PCR, while TCRdb's copy carries only in-frame clones and drops some. The sample lists 1,100,000 or so clones, about four fifths occurring once. The healthy adult donors were HIV-negative and reported no recent acute infections or vaccinations. This CDR3 comprises 16 residues. The germline gives CDR1 MDHEN, CDR2 SYDVKM. V was trimmed by 7 bases and J by 4 bases, leaving 19 bases between them. The sequenced sample consisted of memory CD4+ T cells from PBMCs. The subset was: CD45RA-negative fraction. The TCR comes from a young man in good health. Some clones in this sample may be carry-over from other donors' samples. The V gene is TRBV28, the J gene TRBJ2-2; TRBD1 is a possible D gene (8 bases). DNA for the CDR3: TGTGCCAGCACCAAACGACAGGGGAGGGGCACCGGGGAGCTGTTTTTT. Translated: CASTKRQGRGTGELFF.